One TCR beta chain is described in this entry. These data originate in a study of shared T cell receptors in the human thymus. Repertoires were generated with immunoSEQ multiplex PCR, while TCRdb's copy carries only in-frame clones and drops some. The table has 500,000 to 850,000 clones, about 89% seen once; the top ten hold approximately 0.0097%. The CDR3 has 15 residues. The ends were cut back, 4 bases at V and 7 bases at J, with 16 bases in the middle. Looked up from germline, CDR1 is MNHEY and CDR2 is SVGAGI. These data also featured in a second study, about human thymus T cells. From that paper: It was healthy Finnish infants having corrective surgery for congenital heart defects who were the donors. During corrective heart surgery, resections were taken, and the thymus tissue came from them. The authors found apparently biased V and J gene usage in thymic and blood repertoires. There were highly overlapping thymic repertoires among unrelated individuals, as related research reported.

The V call is TRBV6-5, the J call TRBJ1-4; D is undetermined. This clonotype originated in a boy under three years old with a congenital heart defect. Sample: thymocytes. The CDR3 nucleotides are TGTGCCAGCAGTTCCGGCTTCGGGAGTTGTGAAAAACTGTTTTTT. As protein: CASSSGFGSCEKLFF.